These 12 T cell receptor beta chains came from one sample sequenced in a study of T cells in Graves' hyperthyroidism and ophthalmopathy. The TCR beta CDR3 regions underwent amplification using RNA transcripts as the source. The study used the HTBI primer set for a first-round RT-PCR of the TCR CDR3. A single record per CDR3 protein comes from TCRdb applying MiXCR to the multiplex PCR reads. The sample records 350,000 or so distinct CDR3 sequences, 15% to 20% being singletons. Source material: blood. These receptors came from a woman aged 40 to 50 with Graves' ophthalmopathy.

This clonotype was seen at least ten times. The chain carries TRBV20-1 and TRBJ1-1; a weak D match, TRBD1 (5 bases). The V gene's germline CDR1 is DFQATT and CDR2 SNEGSKA (reference sequence). Trimming stripped 7 bases from V and 7 bases from J, with 16 bases between. CDR3 length equals 12 residues. Here the CDR3 reads CSGSRGEREAFF. CDR3 in DNA: TGCAGTGGCTCTAGAGGGGAGCGTGAAGCTTTCTTT.

The chain uses TRBV25-1 and TRBJ2-7, with TRBD1 matching over 9 bases. With 3 bases clipped from V and 0 bases from J, the junction kept 3 bases outside the gene matches. CDR3 length: 15 amino acids. CDR1 and CDR2 from the germline V gene are MGHDK and SYGVNS. CDR3: CASSEWTGVSYEQYF. The CDR3 nucleotides read TGTGCCAGCAGTGAGTGGACAGGGGTCTCCTACGAGCAGTACTTC.

This clonotype showed up many times. This rearrangement joins TRBV5-1 to TRBJ2-7; maybe TRBD1 (8 bases). The length of the CDR3 is 13 residues. CDR1 and CDR2 from the germline V gene are SGHRS and YFSETQ. Trimming took 6 bases from V and 6 from J, leaving 16 bases between them. CDR3 coding DNA: TGCGCCAGCACCCAGACAGGGGAGGGCGAGCAGTACTTC. It encodes CASTQTGEGEQYF.

This clonotype was counted at least ten times. The rearrangement joins TRBV30 to TRBJ2-7, with TRBD1 identical over 10 bases. This CDR3 has 13 residues. Germline CDR1 GTSNPN, CDR2 SVGIG (reference sequence). V trimming: 5 bases; J trimming: 4 bases; junction bases outside the gene matches: 5. The chain's CDR3 is CAWYRQGAYEQYF. Written as DNA, the CDR3 is TGTGCCTGGTATAGACAGGGGGCTTACGAGCAGTACTTC.

This clonotype was counted at least ten times. The gene calls are TRBV6-5 and TRBJ2-7, with D tentatively TRBD2 (5 bases). CDR3 length: 14 amino acids. The V end lost 2 bases, the J end lost 1 base, and 9 bases lay between the germline ends. Germline-derived CDR1 and CDR2 are MNHEY and SVGAGI. The CDR3 loop reads CASSYGRRSYEQYF. CDR3 in DNA: TGTGCCAGCAGTTACGGAAGGAGGTCCTACGAGCAGTACTTC.

This clonotype was detected ten times or more. V gene TRBV6-5 combines with J gene TRBJ1-2, with D possibly TRBD1 on 6 matching bases. CDR1 is MNHEY, CDR2 SVGAGI, per germline. This CDR3 is 14 amino acids long. V lost 6 bases to trimming and J lost 1 base, with 12 bases between them. CDR3 region: CASRPRGGNYGYTF. CDR3 nucleotides: TGTGCCAGCAGACCCAGGGGCGGTAACTATGGCTACACCTTC.

This clonotype came up many times. The chain recombines TRBV5-1 with TRBJ2-7; D not certain. CDR1 is SGHRS and CDR2 is YFSETQ in the germline V gene. Trimming shortened V by 0 bases and J by 1 base, and 8 bases separated the two germline ends. This CDR3 contains 14 residues. The CDR3 nucleotides are TGCGCCAGCAGCTTGGCGATAGAATCCTACGAGCAGTACTTC. Translating gives CASSLAIESYEQYF.

This clonotype was observed many times. This chain connects TRBV28 to TRBJ2-5; 9 nucleotides line up with TRBD2. This CDR3 spans 18 amino acids. The junction had 11 bases not matched to a gene; V was cut back by 3 bases and J by 0 bases. Germline-derived CDR1 and CDR2 are MDHEN and SYDVKM. For the CDR3, the DNA is TGTGCCAGCAGTTTCCCTGGGACTAGCCGACCTTACCAAGAGACCCAGTACTTC. Translating gives CASSFPGTSRPYQETQYF.

This clonotype came up many times. V usage is TRBV2 and J usage is TRBJ2-4, with unresolved D. Between the trimmed V and J ends, which lost 6 bases and 0 bases, there was a span of 15 bases. Germline lookup yields CDR1 SNHLY and CDR2 FYNNEI. The CDR3 is made up of 16 amino acids. CDR3 DNA: TGTGCCAGCAGGCCGATGGGCCAGCTAGCCAAAAACATTCAGTACTTC. It codes for CASRPMGQLAKNIQYF. Full variable domain (missing parts from reference TRBV2 and TRBJ2-4): EPEVTQTPSHQVTQMGQEVILRCVPISNHLYFYWYRQILGQKVEFLVSFYNNEISEKSEIFDDQFSVERPDGSNFTLKIRSTKLEDSAMYFCASRPMGQLAKNIQYFGAGTRLSVL.

This clonotype appeared many times. This chain uses TRBV28 with TRBJ1-3, with no clear D. Germline assignment: CDR1 MDHEN and CDR2 SYDVKM. Trimming pared 3 bases from V and 4 bases from J, leaving 13 bases between. The CDR3 spans 15 residues. The CDR3 loop reads CASSLGRSLGNTIYF. The CDR3 coding sequence is TGTGCCAGCAGTTTGGGCAGGTCCCTAGGAAACACCATATATTTT.

This clonotype showed up many times. The CDR3 DNA follows: TGTGCCAGCAGTCTTGACAGGGGAACCGGTTATGGCTACACCTTC. It is translated as CASSLDRGTGYGYTF. V usage is TRBV28 and J usage is TRBJ1-2, with TRBD1 matching 8 bases. The CDR3 has 15 amino acids. V lost 5 bases and J lost 5; bases outside the gene matches: 10. From germline, CDR1 is MDHEN and CDR2 SYDVKM.

The V and J genes are TRBV12-3 or TRBV12-4 and TRBJ2-7; 9 bases map to TRBD2. Trimming took 1 base from V and 4 from J; bases not matched to a gene: 8. The CDR3 has 16 residues. CDR3 protein: CASSLETSGGWYEQYF. CDR3 in DNA: TGTGCCAGCAGTTTAGAGACTAGCGGCGGTTGGTACGAGCAGTACTTC.